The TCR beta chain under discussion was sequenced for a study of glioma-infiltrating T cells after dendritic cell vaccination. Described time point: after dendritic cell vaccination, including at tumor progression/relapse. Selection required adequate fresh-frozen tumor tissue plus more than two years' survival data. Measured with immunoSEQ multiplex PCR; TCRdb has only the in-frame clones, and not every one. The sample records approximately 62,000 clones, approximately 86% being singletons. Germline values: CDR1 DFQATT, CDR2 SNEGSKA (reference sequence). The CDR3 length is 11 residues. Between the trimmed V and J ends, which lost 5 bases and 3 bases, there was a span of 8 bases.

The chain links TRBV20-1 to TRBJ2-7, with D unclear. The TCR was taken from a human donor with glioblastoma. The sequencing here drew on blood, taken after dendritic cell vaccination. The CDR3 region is CSARSNYEQYF. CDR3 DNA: TGCAGTGCTCGGTCGAACTACGAGCAGTACTTC.